A single sample gave rise to the 5 T cell receptor beta chains below, sequenced in a study of T cell clonotyping in hematopoietic cell transplantation (dated by TCRdb to the early 2020s). Receptor amplification or capture employed the immunoSEQ multiplex PCR assay. In its TCRdb copy, this immuneACCESS table keeps in-frame sequences only and misses some clones. Where compared with another copy, unresolved V genes explain less than half of these, and the others have no known cause. In all, the sample holds about 1,200 clones, and roughly 53% of those were seen once. The ten top clones hold about 26% of the sample. The sample's time point label is to be understood as: 180 days after allo-HCT. The sequencing used PBMCs, collected 180 days after allogeneic stem cell transplant. These TCRs come from a male patient between 50 and 60 years old who had an allogeneic stem cell transplant from an unrelated donor, so T cells may come from the graft donor. Some clones in this sample may be carry-over from other donors' samples.

This clone was recorded a few times. The V call is TRBV7-9, the J call TRBJ2-5; D not certain. V lost 0 bases and J lost 2, with 10 bases in between. CDR3 length equals 15 residues. Germline loops: CDR1 SEHNR, CDR2 FQNEAQ (reference sequence). The CDR3 loop is CASSLAGRPQETQYF. The CDR3 DNA reads TGTGCCAGCAGCTTAGCAGGCAGGCCACAAGAGACCCAGTACTTC.

The CDR3 protein is CAWKDRDRSSYEQYF. The CDR3 DNA is TGTGCCTGGAAAGACCGGGACAGGTCGTCCTACGAGCAGTACTTC. The rearrangement links TRBV30 to TRBJ2-7, with 8 bases aligning to TRBD1. Germline CDR1 GTSNPN, CDR2 SVGIG (reference sequence). The CDR3 loop spans 15 amino acids. The junction had 9 bases not matched to a gene; V was cut back by 4 bases and J by 1 base.

The J gene is TRBJ2-3, the V gene TRBV30; 12 bases line up with TRBD2. The CDR3 runs to 16 residues. Germline trimming cut 0 bases from V and 4 bases from J; bases unmatched to any gene: 5. Germline V lookup: CDR1 GTSNPN, CDR2 SVGIG (reference sequence). CDR3 nucleotide sequence: TGTGCCTGGAGTGTAGGGGCTAGCGGGGGGGCAGATACGCAGTATTTT. This translates into CAWSVGASGGADTQYF.

The CDR3 region has the DNA TGTGCCAGCAGCTTTCGAGTAGGACAGGGGCTCCACGAGCAGTACTTC. It yields the protein CASSFRVGQGLHEQYF. The chain couples TRBV7-2 to TRBJ2-7; 9 positions agree with TRBD1. Germline CDR1 and CDR2: SGHTA and FQGNSA. J lost 5 bases, V lost 3 bases, and 11 bases had no gene match. The CDR3 is made up of 16 amino acids. The full variable domain, completed using reference TRBV7-2 and TRBJ2-7, is GAGVSQSPSNKVTEKGKDVELRCDPISGHTALYWYRQSLGQGLEFLIYFQGNSAPDKSGLPSDRFSAERTGGSVSTLTIQRTQQEDSAVYLCASSFRVGQGLHEQYFGPGTRLTVT.

V is TRBV13 and J is TRBJ2-7; no clear D. CDR1 is PRHDT, CDR2 FYEKMQ, per germline (reference sequence). The CDR3 is 14 residues long. The germline V and J ends were trimmed by 4 bases and 5 bases, with 15 bases remaining between them. As DNA, the CDR3 is TGTGCCAGCAGCTACCGACAAGGTACCCACGAGCAGTACTTC. Its protein product is CASSYRQGTHEQYF. The whole variable domain, remainder taken from reference TRBV13 and TRBJ2-7, is AAGVIQSPRHLIKEKRETATLKCYPIPRHDTVYWYQQGPGQDPQFLISFYEKMQSDKGSIPDRFSAQQFSDYHSELNMSSLELGDSALYFCASSYRQGTHEQYFGPGTRLTVT.